This T cell receptor beta chain stems from a study of T-cell reconstitution after alpha-beta-depleted transplantation in children. General study findings and limits: Diversity of TCRbeta at day 60 was high in some patients, arising from surviving recipient T cells and thymic progenitors.

This CDR3 contains 17 residues. With V trimmed by 0 bases and J by 6 bases, 9 bases remained unmatched. Germline V gene lookup returns CDR1 MNHEY and CDR2 SMNVEV (reference sequence). This clonotype was found many times. Its antigen is unknown. A library of TCRbeta sequences, prepared with unique molecular identifiers, was generated. TCRdb independently ran MiXCR on the PCR reads; one entry per CDR3 protein. This table holds 200,000 or so distinct CDR3 sequences, roughly 6.5% found once. This material consisted of PBMCs, taken before TCRalphabeta/CD19-depleted stem cell transplant. The clonotype was recovered from a girl under three years old with combined immunodeficiency, due to receive a stem cell transplant. This chain links TRBV27 with TRBJ2-2; 8 bases are a match to TRBD1. CDR3 nucleotides: TGTGCCAGCAGTTTATCCAGGACAGGGACTTTACCCGGGGAGCTGTTTTTT. Protein product: CASSLSRTGTLPGELFF.